One TCR beta chain is described in this entry. Seattle researchers signed up patients amid active infection and tracked them longitudinally. Clones were read by immunoSEQ multiplex PCR, and TCRdb kept only the in-frame ones, dropping some. The table has 300,000 to 350,000 clones, over 80% seen once. The data are from a study of blood T cell repertoires in COVID-19. At the level of the study: Acute and convalescent COVID-19 samples came from the United States, Italy and Spain. PBMCs, B-cell-depleted T cells, or T cells provided the cDNA or gDNA that made up the material.

V was pared by 6 bases and J by 7 bases, with 10 bases between. The germline CDR1 and CDR2 sequences are SQVTM and ANQGSEA. The CDR3 spans 11 residues. The specimen sequenced was peripheral blood. The genes are TRBV29-1 and TRBJ2-1; no reliable D call. The sequence was obtained from a young man with COVID-19, enrolled during active disease. Here the CDR3 reads CSVLTLNEQFF. DNA for the CDR3: TGCAGCGTGCTGACACTTAATGAGCAGTTCTTC.